The rows below give T cell receptor beta chains drawn from one sample of a study of T-cell reconstitution after alpha-beta-depleted transplantation in children. TCRdb re-derived calls from the PCR reads in MiXCR, one entry per CDR3 protein. This sample yields about 230,000 distinct CDR3 sequences, of which about a tenth are seen a single time; roughly 27% belongs to the top ten. The sample consisted of PBMCs, taken before TCRalphabeta/CD19-depleted stem cell transplant. These receptors were taken from a child in the first two years of life with acute myeloid leukemia, due to receive a stem cell transplant. The CDR3 runs from the conserved cysteine through the conserved F or W. The D gene is left open where the match is weak. Clone size is stated in some rows and not others, as once, few, many or a class when expanded.

d_call	clone_size	j_call	v_call	cdr3_length	cdr3_nt	cdr3_aa
-	-	TRBJ1-5	TRBV10-3	14	TGTGCCATCGGGGGAGTGGGGGGATTTCAGCCCCAGCATTTT	CAIGGVGGFQPQHF
-	-	TRBJ2-1	TRBV2	12	TGTGCCAGCAGAACACCGGGGACGACCGCTGTCTTC	CASRTPGTTAVF
-	-	TRBJ1-1	TRBV4-2	16	TGTGCCAGCAGCCAGGAAAAGCGGGCTGGGAACACTGAAGCTTTCTTT	CASSQEKRAGNTEAFF
-	-	TRBJ2-1	TRBV4-3	15	TGCGCCAGCAGCCAAGACTGGACAGATTACAATGAGCAGTTCTTC	CASSQDWTDYNEQFF
-	many	TRBJ1-4	TRBV27	13	TGTGCCAGCGGAACCAACTTTAATGAAAAACTGTTTTTT	CASGTNFNEKLFF
-	-	TRBJ1-4	TRBV4-1	16	TGCGCCAGCAGCCAAGGCTTCCGGGACGCAAATGAAAAACTGTTTTTT	CASSQGFRDANEKLFF
-	-	TRBJ2-5	TRBV4-2	15	TGTGCCAGCAGCCAACAGCGGAGGGAACAAGAGACCCAGTACTTC	CASSQQRREQETQYF
-	many	TRBJ2-5	TRBV7-3	12	TGTGCCAGCAGTCCCCACCGGGAGACCCAGTACTTC	CASSPHRETQYF
TRBD1	many	TRBJ2-7	TRBV7-9	15	TGTGCCAGCAGCAAACAACAGGGGGTCGGCTACGAGCAGTACTTC	CASSKQQGVGYEQYF
-	many	TRBJ2-2	TRBV7-2	14	TGTGCCAGCAGCCTGAGGGTGAACACCGGGGAGCTGTTTTTT	CASSLRVNTGELFF
TRBD1	-	TRBJ1-6	TRBV19	17	TGTGCCAGTAGTATAGTGACAGGGCCCTCTGGGAATTCACCCCTCCACTTT	CASSIVTGPSGNSPLHF
-	many	TRBJ1-1	TRBV20-1	13	TGCAGTGCTATAGACCGCATGAACACTGAAGCTTTCTTT	CSAIDRMNTEAFF
-	many	TRBJ2-1	TRBV21-1	17	TGTGCCAGCAGCAATGGACTATTTGGTTCCTTTGGCAATGAGCAGTTCTTC	CASSNGLFGSFGNEQFF
-	many	TRBJ2-1	TRBV20-1	15	TGCAGTGCTTCAACTCCCGGGACCGGAGGGAATGAGCAGTTCTTC	CSASTPGTGGNEQFF
-	many	TRBJ1-5	TRBV12-3/TRBV12-4	16	TGTGCCAGCTCGAATGAGGAAGGATGGGTCAATCAGCCCCAGCATTTT	CASSNEEGWVNQPQHF
-	many	TRBJ1-2	TRBV28	12	TGTGCCAGCAGTCGGTCCAACTATGGCTACACCTTC	CASSRSNYGYTF
TRBD2	many	TRBJ2-2	TRBV15	15	TGTGCCACCAGCAGAGAGTGGACTAGCGGCGGGGAGCTGTTTTTT	CATSREWTSGGELFF
-	many	TRBJ1-2	TRBV30	13	TGTGCCTGGAGTGAAGTCTGGTTCGCGGGCTACACCTTC	CAWSEVWFAGYTF
TRBD2	many	TRBJ2-7	TRBV15	16	TGTGCCACCAGCAGCGGGCTAGCGGGGAAATCCGACGAGCAGTACTTC	CATSSGLAGKSDEQYF
-	many	TRBJ1-1	TRBV7-9	13	TGTGCCAGCAGCGCTCAACAGGGACTCAGAGCTTTCTTT	CASSAQQGLRAFF
-	many	TRBJ2-7	TRBV7-6	14	TGTGCCAGCAGCTCCGGGACCCACTCCTACGAGCAGTACTTC	CASSSGTHSYEQYF
-	many	TRBJ1-5	TRBV18	13	TGTGCCAGCCAAGCGGGGGTGGATCAGCCCCAGCATTTT	CASQAGVDQPQHF
TRBD1	many	TRBJ2-5	TRBV6-2/TRBV6-3	14	TGTGCCAGCAGGCCACTTGGGACAGAAGAGACCCAGTACTTC	CASRPLGTEETQYF
TRBD1	many	TRBJ2-7	TRBV12-3/TRBV12-4	14	TGTGCCAGCAGTCCGGACAGGGGACTTTACGAGCAGTACTTC	CASSPDRGLYEQYF
TRBD2	-	TRBJ2-3	TRBV28	13	TGTGCCAGCAGTGGTGGGACTAGAGATACGCAGTATTTT	CASSGGTRDTQYF
-	many	TRBJ2-1	TRBV10-3	13	TGTGCCATCAGTGGAGGGGAAGGGAATGAGCAGTTCTTC	CAISGGEGNEQFF
-	many	TRBJ1-1	TRBV7-3	13	TGTGCCAGCAGCGTCCAGGGTGGCACTGAAGCTTTCTTT	CASSVQGGTEAFF
-	many	TRBJ2-7	TRBV12-3/TRBV12-4	15	TGTGCCAGCAGTTTAGAAGGTTTTGGTGGATACGAGCAGTACTTC	CASSLEGFGGYEQYF
-	many	TRBJ1-4	TRBV3-1	13	TGTGCCAGCAGCCAGCACCGGGACGGCCCTCTGTTTTTT	CASSQHRDGPLFF
TRBD2	-	TRBJ2-4	TRBV7-2	19	TGTGCCAGCAGCTTAGCAGCGGGAGAGGCGAACATAGCCAAAAACATTCAGTACTTC	CASSLAAGEANIAKNIQYF
-	many	TRBJ2-7	TRBV7-2	13	TGTGCCAGCAGCTTAACAGGGCGGTACGAGCAGTACTTC	CASSLTGRYEQYF
TRBD2	many	TRBJ2-3	TRBV29-1	15	TGCAGCGCCGTGGGGGGGAGCGGGGACGAAGATACGCAGTATTTT	CSAVGGSGDEDTQYF
-	many	TRBJ2-2	TRBV5-1	15	TGCGCCAGCAGCTGGGGGACGACGAACACCGGGGAGCTGTTTTTT	CASSWGTTNTGELFF
-	many	TRBJ1-1	TRBV7-8	15	TGTGCCAGCAGCTTAGGGGCCCCTATGAACACTGAAGCTTTCTTT	CASSLGAPMNTEAFF
TRBD2	many	TRBJ2-1	TRBV29-1	14	TGCAGCGTCGGACGGGACTACTCCTACAATGAGCAGTTCTTC	CSVGRDYSYNEQFF
-	many	TRBJ2-2	TRBV14	15	TGTGCCAGCAGCCAAGACAGCCGAGGGGCCGGGGAGCTGTTTTTT	CASSQDSRGAGELFF
TRBD2	many	TRBJ2-1	TRBV20-1	15	TGCAGTGCTAGAGATTCGACTAGCGGGAGAACTGAGCAGTTCTTC	CSARDSTSGRTEQFF
-	few	TRBJ1-6	TRBV9	13	TGTGCCAGCCAACCGGGGACTAATTCACCCCTCCACTTT	CASQPGTNSPLHF
-	few	TRBJ2-5	TRBV6-2/TRBV6-3	14	TGTGCCAGCAGCCCCGGGCCTCTCCAAGAGACCCAGTACTTC	CASSPGPLQETQYF